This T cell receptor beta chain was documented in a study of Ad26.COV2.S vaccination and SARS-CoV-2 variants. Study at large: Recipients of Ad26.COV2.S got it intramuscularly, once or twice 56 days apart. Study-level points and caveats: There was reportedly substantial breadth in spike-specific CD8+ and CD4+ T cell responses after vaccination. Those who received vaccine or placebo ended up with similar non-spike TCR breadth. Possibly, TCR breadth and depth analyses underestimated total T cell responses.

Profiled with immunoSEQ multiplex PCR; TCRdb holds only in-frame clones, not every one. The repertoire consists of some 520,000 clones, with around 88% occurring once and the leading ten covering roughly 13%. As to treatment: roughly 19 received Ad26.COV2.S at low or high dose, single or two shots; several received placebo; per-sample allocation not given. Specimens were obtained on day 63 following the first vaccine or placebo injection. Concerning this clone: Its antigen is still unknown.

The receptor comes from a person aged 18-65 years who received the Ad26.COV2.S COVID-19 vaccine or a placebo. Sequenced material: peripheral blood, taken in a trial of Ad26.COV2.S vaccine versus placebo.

Here the CDR3 DNA reads TGTGCCATCAGTGACTTCCGGACAGGGGGAAGCGAAAAACTGTTTTTT. It codes for CAISDFRTGGSEKLFF. The rearrangement joins TRBV10-3 to TRBJ1-4; 10 nucleotides match TRBD1. J lost 8 bases, V lost 3 bases, and 9 bases had no gene match. The CDR3 extends over 16 amino acids. Germline lookup yields CDR1 ENHRY and CDR2 SYGVKD.